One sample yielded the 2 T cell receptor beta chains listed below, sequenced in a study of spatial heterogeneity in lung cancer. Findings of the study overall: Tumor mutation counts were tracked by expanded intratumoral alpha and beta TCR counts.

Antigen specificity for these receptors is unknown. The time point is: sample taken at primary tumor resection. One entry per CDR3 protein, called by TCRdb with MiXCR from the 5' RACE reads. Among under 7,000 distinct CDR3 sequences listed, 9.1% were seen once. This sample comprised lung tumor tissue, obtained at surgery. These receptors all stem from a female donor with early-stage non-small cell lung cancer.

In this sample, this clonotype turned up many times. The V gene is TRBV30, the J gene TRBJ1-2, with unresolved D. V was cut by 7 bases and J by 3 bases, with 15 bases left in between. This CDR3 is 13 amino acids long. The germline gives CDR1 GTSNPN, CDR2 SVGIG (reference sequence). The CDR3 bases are TGTGCCTCCCGACCTGGGTTTGACTATGGCTACACCTTC. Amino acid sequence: CASRPGFDYGYTF.

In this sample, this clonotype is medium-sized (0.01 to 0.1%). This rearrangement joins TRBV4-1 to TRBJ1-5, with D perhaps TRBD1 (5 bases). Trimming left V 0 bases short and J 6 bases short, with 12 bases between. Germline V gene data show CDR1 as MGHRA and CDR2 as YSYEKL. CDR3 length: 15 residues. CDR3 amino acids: CASSQDDSPGQPQHF. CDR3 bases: TGCGCCAGCAGCCAAGATGACAGTCCTGGTCAGCCCCAGCATTTT.